A single sample gave rise to the 23 T cell receptor beta chains below, sequenced in a study of cytomegalovirus exposure and HLA in healthy donors. Using immunoSEQ multiplex PCR, the repertoire was profiled, and TCRdb retains in-frame clones only, with some absent. The sample lists fewer than 250,000 clones, approximately 90% seen once, with 2% to 3% in the top ten. The sequencing sample was made of PBMCs. The receptor source for this set is a man aged 18 to 30 in good health and CMV-seronegative.

The chain joins TRBV13 to TRBJ2-7; tentative D call: TRBD1 (6 bases). With 5 bases removed from V and 0 bases from J, the gap between germline ends came to 11 bases. This CDR3 contains 14 residues. Germline CDR1 PRHDT, CDR2 FYEKMQ (reference sequence). The CDR3, as DNA: TGTGCCAGCAGCCGTGACAGGATCTCCTACGAGCAGTACTTC. Translated, it gives CASSRDRISYEQYF.

This chain links TRBV12-5 with TRBJ2-1; 8 nucleotides match TRBD2. Trimming took 4 bases from V and 4 from J; bases not matched to a gene: 15. The germline V gene has CDR1 LGHNT and CDR2 FRNRAP. The length of the CDR3 is 18 residues. CDR3 nucleotides: TGTGCTAGTGGTTCCCTTACTACCGGGACTAGGGGGTACAATGAGCAGTTCTTC. Its protein product is CASGSLTTGTRGYNEQFF.

The chain has TRBV28 and TRBJ2-5, with 8 bases matching TRBD1. CDR3 size: 15 residues. V lost 6 bases to trimming and J lost 5 bases; unmatched junction nucleotides: 11. Germline CDR1 MDHEN, CDR2 SYDVKM. CDR3 region: CASRPDRGPWETQYF. CDR3 coding DNA: TGTGCCAGCAGGCCCGACAGGGGCCCTTGGGAGACCCAGTACTTC.

The chain is built from TRBV19 and TRBJ1-6; TRBD1 aligns across 7 bases. Germline V gives CDR1 LNHDA, CDR2 SQIVND (reference sequence). This CDR3 is 14 amino acids long. V lost 8 bases and J lost 6; bases outside the gene matches: 7. CDR3 DNA: TGTGCCAGTCGTCAGGGGACAGTTAATTCACCCCTCCACTTT. This codes for CASRQGTVNSPLHF.

The chain links TRBV5-1 to TRBJ2-1; 8 nucleotides line up with TRBD2. J lost 4 bases, V lost 4 bases, and 4 bases had no gene match. CDR3 size: 14 residues. Germline V gene sequence: CDR1 SGHRS, CDR2 YFSETQ. CDR3 sequence reads: CASSQSGSYNEQFF. The DNA of the CDR3 is TGCGCCAGCAGCCAAAGCGGGAGTTACAATGAGCAGTTCTTC.

The rearrangement joins TRBV5-1 to TRBJ2-3, with D perhaps TRBD1 (5 bases). The V gene lost 3 bases and the J gene lost 5 bases, with 10 bases spanning the gap. Germline values: CDR1 SGHRS, CDR2 YFSETQ. CDR3 length equals 13 residues. CDR3 DNA: TGCGCCAGCAGCTCGCAGGGCGGAGATACGCAGTATTTT. It translates to CASSSQGGDTQYF.

The V and J genes are TRBV27 and TRBJ2-1; weak D call: TRBD1 (6 bases). Germline CDR1 reads MNHEY; CDR2 reads SMNVEV (reference sequence). V lost 0 bases, J lost 1 base, and 10 bases lay in between. This CDR3 is built from 16 residues. CDR3 nucleotide sequence: TGTGCCAGCAGTTTATCAGTCAGGGGTTCCTACAATGAGCAGTTCTTC. This gives the protein CASSLSVRGSYNEQFF.

The gene calls are TRBV27 and TRBJ2-7; TRBD2 is a possible D gene (5 bases). Trimming removed 6 bases from V and 5 bases from J, with 20 bases in between. Germline CDR1 MNHEY, CDR2 SMNVEV (reference sequence). This CDR3 region has 15 residues. In nucleotides, the CDR3 is TGTGCCAGCAGGTCTGGCCTCGAGGGTCCCCACGAGCAGTACTTC. Residues: CASRSGLEGPHEQYF.

The chain joins TRBV7-9 to TRBJ1-1; D is ambiguous. Trimming removed 5 bases at V and 0 bases at J, with 7 bases between. The CDR3 covers 13 residues. Germline V gene lookup returns CDR1 SEHNR and CDR2 FQNEAQ (reference sequence). Written as DNA, the CDR3 is TGTGCCAGCAGCCACTCTTTGAACACTGAAGCTTTCTTT. Translating gives CASSHSLNTEAFF.

The chain couples TRBV13 to TRBJ2-3; TRBD2 agrees at 7 bases. This CDR3 region has 16 residues. Trimming took 1 base from V and 3 from J; bases not matched to a gene: 7. Germline lookup yields CDR1 PRHDT and CDR2 FYEKMQ (reference sequence). CDR3 DNA sequence: TGTGCCAGCAGCTTAGAGGCGGGAGAAGATACAGATACGCAGTATTTT. Translated, it gives CASSLEAGEDTDTQYF.

This chain joins TRBV15 and TRBJ2-7, with 10 nucleotides matching TRBD1. Germline CDR1 and CDR2: LNHNV and YYDKDF (reference sequence). CDR3 size: 15 residues. V was clipped by 1 base and J by 0 bases; unmatched bases: 0. The CDR3 loop is CATSRGDRGSYEQYF. CDR3 in DNA: TGTGCCACCAGCAGAGGGGACAGGGGCTCCTACGAGCAGTACTTC.

The chain employs TRBV10-1 and TRBJ2-5; 8 nucleotides align to TRBD1. With 3 bases clipped from V and 3 bases from J, the junction kept 6 bases outside the gene matches. The CDR3 has 15 amino acids. Per the germline V gene, CDR1 is WNHNN and CDR2 is SYGVQD (reference sequence). The CDR3 coding sequence is TGCGCCAGCAGTGACTATGGACAGGGAAAAGAGACCCAGTACTTC. It is translated as CASSDYGQGKETQYF.

The chain uses TRBV10-3 and TRBJ1-1, with TRBD1 matching 8 bases. This CDR3 is built from 13 residues. With 6 bases clipped from V and 5 bases from J, the junction kept 5 bases outside the gene matches. Germline assignment: CDR1 ENHRY and CDR2 SYGVKD. CDR3 nucleotides: TGTGCCATCAGGGACAGGGTGGGGACTGAAGCTTTCTTT. This codes for CAIRDRVGTEAFF.

The chain carries TRBV27 and TRBJ2-6, with a tentative D call TRBD2 (6 bases). V was trimmed by 6 bases and J by 0 bases, leaving 12 bases between them. Per germline, CDR1 MNHEY and CDR2 SMNVEV (reference sequence). The CDR3 is 16 residues long. CDR3 region: CASSPGLISGANVLTF. The CDR3 nucleotides read TGTGCCAGCAGCCCCGGACTAATCTCTGGGGCCAACGTCCTGACTTTC. Full variable domain (outside the CDR3, taken from reference TRBV27 and TRBJ2-6): EAQVTQNPRYLITVTGKKLTVTCSQNMNHEYMSWYRQDPGLGLRQIYYSMNVEVTDKGDVPEGYKVSRKEKRNFPLILESPSPNQTSLYFCASSPGLISGANVLTFGAGSRLTVL.

The chain joins TRBV19 to TRBJ2-7; 10 positions match TRBD1. The length of the CDR3 is 13 residues. Losses at the gene ends were 6 bases for V and 4 bases for J; bases not matched to a gene: 3. In germline, CDR1 is LNHDA, CDR2 SQIVND (reference sequence). The CDR3 bases are TGTGCCAGTAGGGACAGGGGGACTTACGAGCAGTACTTC. Translation: CASRDRGTYEQYF.

The J gene is TRBJ2-7, the V gene TRBV28; 8 bases match TRBD2. The CDR3 runs 16 residues. CDR1 MDHEN and CDR2 SYDVKM come from the germline V gene. Trimming removed 7 bases from V and 2 bases from J; junction bases left unmatched: 13. CDR3 residues: CASNPVGVAGTYEQYF. CDR3 bases: TGTGCCAGCAACCCAGTCGGGGTAGCGGGGACCTACGAGCAGTACTTC.

The rearrangement links TRBV5-4 to TRBJ2-1; the D gene is possibly TRBD1 (5 bases). Looked up from germline, CDR1 is SGHNT and CDR2 is YYREEE (reference sequence). The CDR3 length is 15 residues. The V gene lost 4 bases and the J gene lost 10 bases, with 21 bases spanning the gap. The DNA of the CDR3 is TGTGCCAGCAGCCCGTATACATCCGGATGGACAGAGCAGTTCTTC. As protein: CASSPYTSGWTEQFF.

The chain uses TRBV27 and TRBJ2-2; D remains ambiguous. Trimming stripped 5 bases from V and 0 bases from J, with 10 bases between. This CDR3 region has 15 residues. From germline, CDR1 is MNHEY and CDR2 SMNVEV (reference sequence). Here the CDR3 DNA reads TGTGCCAGCAGTCCCCCCCGAGCGAACACCGGGGAGCTGTTTTTT. It yields the protein CASSPPRANTGELFF.

This clone was observed once. The V call is TRBV2, the J call TRBJ2-4; D is uncertain. Trimming took off 3 bases at V and 6 bases at J, with 3 bases between the two ends. The CDR3 is 11 amino acids. Germline V gene lookup returns CDR1 SNHLY and CDR2 FYNNEI. CDR3 DNA sequence: TGTGCCAGCAGTGACAGAAACATTCAGTACTTC. Its translation: CASSDRNIQYF.

J is TRBJ1-1 and V is TRBV4-3, with D hard to call. The V end lost 1 base, the J end lost 8 bases, and 8 bases lay between the germline ends. The CDR3 length is 12 residues. Looked up from germline, CDR1 is LGHNA and CDR2 is YSLEER. The CDR3 DNA follows: TGCGCCAGCAGCCAAGGGTCCGGGGAAGCTTTCTTT. Protein product: CASSQGSGEAFF.

The chain combines TRBV15 with TRBJ1-5; no reliable D call. The germline V gene encodes CDR1 LNHNV and CDR2 YYDKDF (reference sequence). V lost 0 bases, J lost 7 bases, and 13 bases lay in between. The CDR3 loop spans 15 amino acids. The CDR3 reads CATSRDILGPQPQHF. The CDR3 DNA reads as TGTGCCACCAGCAGAGATATTCTGGGCCCCCAGCCCCAGCATTTT.

The chain joins TRBV6-5 to TRBJ2-1, with D possibly matching TRBD1 (6 bases). The germline V gene has CDR1 MNHEY and CDR2 SVGAGI. Trimming cost V 6 bases and J 6 bases, with 12 bases left between them. This CDR3 has 13 residues. CDR3 sequence (DNA): TGTGCCAGCAGAAGGGGGTCGTTCAATGAGCAGTTCTTC. Protein: CASRRGSFNEQFF.

The gene calls are TRBV14 and TRBJ2-7; possible D gene TRBD1, 6 bases. The germline V gene encodes CDR1 SGHDN and CDR2 FVKESK. This CDR3 is 15 amino acids long. V gave up 4 bases and J gave up 0 bases, with 13 bases separating them. Here the CDR3 reads CASSPWTVSSYEQYF. In DNA, the CDR3 is TGTGCCAGCAGCCCTTGGACAGTCAGCTCCTACGAGCAGTACTTC.